What follows are 18 T cell receptor beta chains derived from one specimen sequenced in a study of T cell responses to AZD1222 COVID-19 vaccine. Some clones are missing from TCRdb's copy, which holds only in-frame ones; the method was immunoSEQ multiplex PCR. This sample has approximately 180,000 clones; just under 90% occur once, and the top ten carry around 5.8%. Sample: peripheral blood, taken on day 0 of AZD1222 vaccination. These receptors all come from an adult in good health.

The chain links TRBV11-3 to TRBJ1-1; no clear D gene. Per the germline V gene, CDR1 is SGHNT and CDR2 is YENEEA. The CDR3 sequence is 13 residues long. The germline V and J ends were trimmed by 6 bases and 0 bases, with 8 bases remaining between them. The CDR3 bases are TGTGCCAGCAGTCTGGGTTTGAACACTGAAGCTTTCTTT. Amino acids: CASSLGLNTEAFF. The entire variable domain, with the rest obtained from reference TRBV11-3 and TRBJ1-1, is as follows: EAGVVQSPRYKIIEKKQPVAFWCNPISGHNTLYWYLQNLGQGPELLIRYENEEAVDDSQLPKDRFSAERLKGVDSTLKIQPAELGDSAVYLCASSLGLNTEAFFGQGTRLTVV.

The chain employs TRBV6-5 and TRBJ2-7, with a tentative D call TRBD2 (7 bases). Germline V CDR1 and CDR2: MNHEY, SVGAGI. The CDR3 is 15 residues long. The V end lost 6 bases, the J end lost 2 bases, and 17 bases lay between the germline ends. The CDR3 spells CASSGGRDTTYEQYF. DNA for the CDR3: TGTGCCAGCAGCGGGGGGCGGGACACGACCTACGAGCAGTACTTC.

This chain connects TRBV5-1 to TRBJ1-1, with TRBD1 as a possible D gene (6 bases). The germline V and J ends were trimmed by 0 bases and 5 bases, with 14 bases remaining between them. In germline, CDR1 is SGHRS, CDR2 YFSETQ. The CDR3 sequence is 15 residues long. CDR3 amino acids: CASSLVAGAGTEAFF. CDR3 DNA: TGCGCCAGCAGCTTGGTAGCAGGGGCGGGGACTGAAGCTTTCTTT.

V gene TRBV10-3 combines with J gene TRBJ2-1; a possible D gene is TRBD1 (7 bases). V dropped 10 bases and J dropped 8 bases, with 15 bases sitting between them. This CDR3 is 12 amino acids long. Per germline, CDR1 ENHRY and CDR2 SYGVKD. In DNA, the CDR3 is TGTGCCACGCGACAGGGAGGCGATGAGCAGTTCTTC. Translating it yields CATRQGGDEQFF.

The gene calls are TRBV5-4 and TRBJ2-2; the D gene could be TRBD1 or TRBD2 (5 bases each). With 2 bases removed from V and 5 bases from J, the gap between germline ends came to 10 bases. CDR1 is SGHNT, CDR2 YYREEE, per germline (reference sequence). The CDR3 runs 14 residues. The chain's CDR3 is CASSLLRGTGELFF. The CDR3 DNA follows: TGTGCCAGCAGCTTACTGAGGGGTACCGGGGAGCTGTTTTTT.

In DNA form, the CDR3 reads TGTGCCACCAGCAGGGATAATTCACCCCTCCACTTT. Amino acids: CATSRDNSPLHF. The genes are TRBV15 and TRBJ1-6; no definite D call. CDR1 is LNHNV and CDR2 is YYDKDF in the germline V gene (reference sequence). This CDR3 is 12 amino acids long. Trimming cost V 3 bases and J 5 bases, with 2 bases left between them.

The chain joins TRBV12-3 or TRBV12-4 to TRBJ2-1; D remains ambiguous. The CDR3 spans 13 residues. Trimming left V 5 bases short and J 7 bases short, with 12 bases between. CDR3 region: CASSLTGENEQFF. In DNA form, the CDR3 reads TGTGCCAGCAGTCTGACGGGTGAGAATGAGCAGTTCTTC.

The chain couples TRBV6-5 to TRBJ2-2; D gene ambiguous. Trimming shortened V by 6 bases and J by 3 bases, and 14 bases separated the two germline ends. Germline V lookup: CDR1 MNHEY, CDR2 SVGAGI. The length of the CDR3 is 15 residues. The CDR3 DNA reads as TGTGCCAGCAGCGAGTCCACTACCTACACCGGGGAGCTGTTTTTT. Translation gives CASSESTTYTGELFF.

This CDR3 reads CASSVVRLVGDGLRSYNEQFF. CDR3 sequence (DNA): TGTGCCAGCAGCGTAGTGAGGTTGGTAGGGGATGGACTCCGCTCCTACAATGAGCAGTTCTTC. V and J are TRBV9 and TRBJ2-1; either TRBD1 or TRBD2 may fit D (5 bases each). The CDR3 spans 21 residues. Germline V gene sequence: CDR1 SGDLS, CDR2 YYNGEE. V was pared by 0 bases and J by 0 bases, with 25 bases between.

The chain couples TRBV6-5 to TRBJ2-5; 11 nucleotides match TRBD2. The CDR3 totals 15 residues. Looked up from germline, CDR1 is MNHEY and CDR2 is SVGAGI. Trimming cost V 9 bases and J 5 bases; bases outside gene matches: 11. This CDR3 reads CASGALAGGGETQYF. The CDR3 nucleotides read TGTGCCAGTGGGGCGCTAGCGGGGGGCGGGGAGACCCAGTACTTC.

This sequence joins TRBV5-1 and TRBJ1-6, with a tentative D call TRBD1 (5 bases). V lost 0 bases, J lost 5 bases, and 12 bases lay in between. In germline, CDR1 is SGHRS, CDR2 YFSETQ. The length of the CDR3 is 16 residues. CDR3: CASSLEGADHNSPLHF. CDR3 DNA sequence: TGCGCCAGCAGCTTGGAAGGGGCTGACCATAATTCACCCCTCCACTTT.

The J gene is TRBJ1-2, the V gene TRBV10-3, with a possible D match to TRBD1 (5 bases). Germline lookup yields CDR1 ENHRY and CDR2 SYGVKD. The V gene lost 6 bases and the J gene lost 2 bases, with 16 bases spanning the gap. The CDR3 is made up of 15 amino acids. CDR3 DNA: TGTGCCATCAGCGGGGACGTGCGATTAAACTATGGCTACACCTTC. Protein product: CAISGDVRLNYGYTF.

V usage is TRBV9 and J usage is TRBJ2-3, with D unresolved. The CDR3 totals 15 residues. Trimming took off 0 bases at V and 5 bases at J, with 13 bases between the two ends. Germline CDR1 and CDR2: SGDLS and YYNGEE. The CDR3 loop is CASSVGDGVLDTQYF. DNA of the CDR3: TGTGCCAGCAGCGTAGGGGATGGGGTCTTAGATACGCAGTATTTT.

The rearrangement uses TRBV28 and TRBJ1-5, with a possible D match to TRBD1 (6 bases). This CDR3 spans 16 amino acids. Trimming removed 6 bases from V and 4 bases from J, with 19 bases in between. Germline V CDR1 and CDR2: MDHEN, SYDVKM. DNA of the CDR3: TGTGCCAGCAGCGGGGGCCAGGAGCGCCCTAATCAGCCCCAGCATTTT. This gives the protein CASSGGQERPNQPQHF.

This chain joins TRBV2 and TRBJ1-1; D ambiguous. This CDR3 contains 14 residues. V was pared by 1 base and J by 7 bases, with 13 bases between. Per the germline V gene, CDR1 is SNHLY and CDR2 is FYNNEI. The CDR3 sequence: CASSEVRGEGEAFF. The CDR3, as DNA: TGTGCCAGCAGTGAAGTCCGGGGTGAGGGTGAAGCTTTCTTT.

This sequence joins TRBV7-2 and TRBJ1-6; tentatively, D is TRBD1 (5 bases). CDR3 length: 17 residues. The germline V and J ends were trimmed by 4 bases and 0 bases, with 13 bases remaining between them. Germline CDR1 reads SGHTA; CDR2 reads FQGNSA. Here the CDR3 reads CASSYRQPFSYNSPLHF. CDR3 sequence (DNA): TGTGCCAGCAGCTACCGACAGCCTTTCTCCTATAATTCACCCCTCCACTTT.

J is TRBJ1-4 and V is TRBV18; possible D gene TRBD1, 6 bases. Trimming shortened V by 2 bases and J by 8 bases, and 18 bases separated the two germline ends. The CDR3 length is 16 residues. Germline V gene lookup returns CDR1 KGHSH and CDR2 LQKENI. The CDR3 DNA reads as TGTGCCAGCTCACCAATCCGGGACACCCAAGGGGAAAAACTGTTTTTT. Protein product: CASSPIRDTQGEKLFF.

The chain couples TRBV19 to TRBJ2-6; 9 positions agree with TRBD1. The CDR3 is 16 amino acids. Germline assignment: CDR1 LNHDA and CDR2 SQIVND (reference sequence). V was clipped by 6 bases and J by 2 bases; unmatched bases: 5. The CDR3 bases are TGTGCCAGTAGGGGACAGGGTTTGGCTGGGGCCAACGTCCTGACTTTC. This codes for CASRGQGLAGANVLTF.